These 32 T cell receptor beta chains came from one sample sequenced in a study of human T cells and chemical hapten exposure. MiXCR, applied by TCRdb to the RACE reads, yields one record per CDR3 protein. The top ten clones hold more than 2.5% of a sample with tens of thousands of distinct CDR3 sequences, around 10% of them seen once. Time point here: patch test 1, 2 weeks after DPC sensitization. Described treatment: therapeutic diphenylcyclopropenone sensitization with weekly scalp DPC. The sample was whole blood, taken in connection with sensitization to the hapten diphenylcyclopropenone (DPC). Receptor source: a woman aged 40 to 49 with alopecia areata. Some clones in this sample may be carry-over from other donors' samples.

This clonotype was seen many times. V gene TRBV7-2 combines with J gene TRBJ1-4; D not certain. The germline V gene encodes CDR1 SGHTA and CDR2 FQGNSA. Trimming removed 3 bases from V and 6 bases from J, with 5 bases in between. The CDR3 consists of 12 residues. The CDR3 region is CASSFYDEKLFF. The CDR3 nucleotides are TGTGCCAGCAGCTTTTACGATGAAAAACTGTTTTTT.

This clonotype was counted at least ten times. The chain employs TRBV5-1 and TRBJ2-1; 10 bases agree with TRBD2. The CDR3 loop spans 15 amino acids. The V gene end was trimmed by 4 bases and the J gene end by 3 bases; junction bases not matched to a gene: 4. Germline CDR1 is SGHRS and CDR2 is YFSETQ. The CDR3 spells CASSTSGDVYNEQFF. In nucleotides, the CDR3 is TGCGCCAGCAGCACTAGCGGGGATGTCTACAATGAGCAGTTCTTC.

The V and J genes are TRBV2 and TRBJ2-7; the D gene is possibly TRBD1 (5 bases). CDR1 is SNHLY and CDR2 is FYNNEI in the germline V gene. Trimming removed 1 base at V and 3 bases at J, with 10 bases between. CDR3 length: 14 residues. The CDR3 sequence: CASSEGSGFYEQYF. CDR3 DNA sequence: TGTGCCAGCAGTGAAGGATCAGGGTTCTACGAGCAGTACTTC.

The chain recombines TRBV12-3 or TRBV12-4 with TRBJ2-2, with D possibly being TRBD1 or TRBD2 (6 bases each). Trimming pared 3 bases from V and 10 bases from J, leaving 15 bases between. CDR3 length: 14 residues. In DNA, the CDR3 is TGTGCCAGCAGTTTGGGACGGGGGCTTGAGGAGCTGTTTTTT. The encoded protein is CASSLGRGLEELFF.

This clonotype was counted many times. The chain combines TRBV11-2 with TRBJ1-5; perhaps TRBD1 as D (5 bases). The CDR3 consists of 13 residues. Trimming removed 5 bases from V and 7 bases from J, with 12 bases in between. CDR1 and CDR2 from the germline V gene are SGHAT and FQNNGV. This chain's CDR3 is CASSPDTGQPQHF. CDR3 bases: TGTGCCAGCAGCCCGGACACTGGGCAGCCCCAGCATTTT.

In this sample, this clonotype turned up many times. This chain uses TRBV4-3 with TRBJ2-1, with 10 bases matching TRBD1. Germline V gene data show CDR1 as LGHNA and CDR2 as YSLEER. V lost 1 base to trimming and J lost 9 bases; unmatched junction nucleotides: 6. The CDR3 extends over 15 amino acids. The CDR3 protein is CASSQVRQGAFEQFF. CDR3 coding DNA: TGCGCCAGCAGCCAAGTGCGACAGGGGGCGTTTGAGCAGTTCTTC.

This chain uses TRBV19 with TRBJ1-3; no definite D call. The V end was cut by 7 bases, the J end by 3 bases, with 13 bases between. CDR1 and CDR2 (germline): LNHDA, SQIVND (reference sequence). The CDR3 is 14 amino acids. The CDR3 reads CASTPSKHGNTIYF. CDR3 DNA sequence: TGTGCCAGTACCCCCTCTAAACATGGAAACACCATATATTTT.

This clonotype appeared many times. This rearrangement joins TRBV18 to TRBJ1-6; D gene ambiguous. Deletions cut 3 bases from V and 10 bases from J, with 13 bases between. Germline-derived CDR1 and CDR2 are KGHSH and LQKENI. The CDR3 sequence is 14 residues long. CDR3 sequence (DNA): TGTGCCAGCTCACCGCCGGCACGAAGGTCACCCCTCCACTTT. As protein: CASSPPARRSPLHF.

This clonotype was counted a few times. CDR3 sequence: CASSLSGYYGYTF. CDR3 sequence (DNA): TGTGCCAGCAGCTTGTCAGGGTACTATGGCTACACCTTC. The genes are TRBV7-2 and TRBJ1-2; perhaps TRBD1 as D (5 bases). V gave up 3 bases and J gave up 3 bases, with 8 bases separating them. Looked up from germline, CDR1 is SGHTA and CDR2 is FQGNSA. The CDR3 covers 13 residues.

J is TRBJ1-1 and V is TRBV29-1; no clear D. The CDR3 is 11 amino acids. In germline, CDR1 is SQVTM, CDR2 ANQGSEA. The CDR3 DNA reads as TGCACTGGAGTGCTAAACACTGAAGCTTTCTTT. Protein product: CTGVLNTEAFF.

This clonotype was detected ten times or more. The chain has TRBV10-2 and TRBJ1-2; D uncertain. The CDR3 totals 12 residues. V was cut by 2 bases and J by 5 bases, with 6 bases left in between. Germline CDR1 reads WSHSY; CDR2 reads SAAADI. This chain's CDR3 is CASSETGYGYTF. The CDR3 nucleotides are TGCGCCAGCAGTGAGACGGGGTATGGCTACACCTTC.

The chain has TRBV11-3 and TRBJ2-2; no clear D gene. The CDR3 has 18 amino acids. The germline V gene encodes CDR1 SGHNT and CDR2 YENEEA. V was shortened by 1 base and J by 2 bases, with 17 bases between the two germline ends. CDR3 nucleotides: TGTGCCAGCAGCTTAGGTTCGCCCGGCACCCCTAACACCGGGGAGCTGTTTTTT. Amino acids: CASSLGSPGTPNTGELFF. The full variable domain, in which reference TRBV11-3 and TRBJ2-2 provide the parts outside the CDR3, is EAGVVQSPRYKIIEKKQPVAFWCNPISGHNTLYWYLQNLGQGPELLIRYENEEAVDDSQLPKDRFSAERLKGVDSTLKIQPAELGDSAVYLCASSLGSPGTPNTGELFFGEGSRLTVL.

This clonotype occurred many times. The chain recombines TRBV6-6 with TRBJ1-2; 11 bases are a match to TRBD1. The V segment lost 6 bases and the J segment 6 bases; nucleotides outside the gene matches: 9. Germline lookup yields CDR1 MNHNY and CDR2 SVGAGI (reference sequence). This CDR3 region has 15 residues. CDR3 region: CASSRTGTGGDGYTF. For the CDR3, the DNA is TGTGCCAGCAGCCGCACCGGGACAGGGGGTGATGGCTACACCTTC.

This clonotype was detected many times. The chain employs TRBV7-2 and TRBJ2-1, with 9 bases that match TRBD1. V was pared by 6 bases and J by 9 bases, with 6 bases of the junction left unmatched. In germline, CDR1 is SGHTA, CDR2 FQGNSA. The CDR3 runs to 13 residues. CDR3: CASRAQGAGEQFF. The DNA of the CDR3 is TGTGCCAGCAGAGCACAGGGGGCTGGTGAGCAGTTCTTC. Complete variable domain (other parts from reference TRBV7-2 and TRBJ2-1): GAGVSQSPSNKVTEKGKDVELRCDPISGHTALYWYRQSLGQGLEFLIYFQGNSAPDKSGLPSDRFSAERTGGSVSTLTIQRTQQEDSAVYLCASRAQGAGEQFFGPGTRLTVL.

The sample holds many counts of this clonotype. The V and J genes are TRBV7-6 and TRBJ2-3, with 7 positions matching TRBD1. Trimming cost V 5 bases and J 4 bases; bases outside gene matches: 6. CDR1 SGHVS and CDR2 FNYEAQ come from the germline V gene. The CDR3 loop spans 14 amino acids. The CDR3 loop is CASSTRQGPDTQYF. The CDR3 DNA reads TGTGCCAGCAGCACCCGACAGGGCCCAGATACGCAGTATTTT.

V and J are TRBV20-1 and TRBJ1-6, with 7 positions matching TRBD1. The germline V gene has CDR1 DFQATT and CDR2 SNEGSKA (reference sequence). The CDR3 is 15 residues long. The junction had 11 bases not matched to a gene; V was cut back by 3 bases and J by 9 bases. The CDR3 nucleotides are TGCAGTGCTAGGGGACTAGACAGGGTATTTTCACCCCTCCACTTT. Amino acids: CSARGLDRVFSPLHF.

Ten or more counts support this clonotype. Here the CDR3 DNA reads TGTGCCAGCAGCTCATACACAGATACGCAGTATTTT. It encodes CASSSYTDTQYF. The chain carries TRBV11-2 and TRBJ2-3, with D hard to call. With 4 bases removed from V and 2 bases from J, the gap between germline ends came to 4 bases. The germline V gene has CDR1 SGHAT and CDR2 FQNNGV. This CDR3 contains 12 residues.

A few counts support this clonotype. Germline and junction disagree at one end, which may indicate a read error. This rearrangement joins TRBV5-4 to TRBJ1-3; TRBD1 matches at 8 bases. Germline assignment: CDR1 SGHNT and CDR2 YYREEE (reference sequence). This CDR3 has 13 residues. CDR3 in DNA: TGTGCCAGCAGCTTGGACAGGGGGTGGCAAGAGGGGTTT. The encoded protein is CASSLDRGWQEGF. The complete variable domain, with remaining parts taken from reference TRBV5-4 and TRBJ1-3, reads ETGVTQSPTHLIKTRGQQVTLRCSSQSGHNTVSWYQQALGQGPQFIFQYYREEENGRGNFPPRFSGLQFPNYSSELNVNALELDDSALYLCASSLDRGWQEGFGEGSWLTVV.

This clonotype was counted ten times or more. This chain joins TRBV12-3 or TRBV12-4 and TRBJ1-5, with D tentatively TRBD1 (5 bases). The CDR3 is 16 residues long. V was shortened by 5 bases and J by 1 base, with 15 bases between the two germline ends. The CDR3 loop is CASSPPWDGSNQPQHF. The CDR3 DNA sequence: TGTGCCAGCAGTCCACCATGGGACGGAAGCAATCAGCCCCAGCATTTT.

The genes are TRBV9 and TRBJ2-2; no firm D call. V lost 6 bases, J lost 0 bases, and 12 bases lay in between. Germline CDR1 SGDLS, CDR2 YYNGEE. This CDR3 contains 15 residues. CDR3 sequence (DNA): TGTGCCAGCATGGGAAGAAGTTCGAACACCGGGGAGCTGTTTTTT. Encoded protein: CASMGRSSNTGELFF.

This clonotype appeared many times. This chain uses TRBV30 with TRBJ2-3; tentative D call: TRBD2 (6 bases). With 3 bases removed from V and 2 bases from J, the gap between germline ends came to 18 bases. This CDR3 is built from 16 residues. Looked up from germline, CDR1 is GTSNPN and CDR2 is SVGIG (reference sequence). CDR3 sequence: CAWSLSVGTLTDTQYF. The CDR3 nucleotides read TGTGCCTGGAGCCTATCGGTCGGGACTCTCACAGATACGCAGTATTTT.

This clonotype was seen a single time. This sequence joins TRBV20-1 and TRBJ2-3, with D possibly matching TRBD2 (5 bases). CDR3 length: 15 residues. Germline V gene sequence: CDR1 DFQATT, CDR2 SNEGSKA (reference sequence). CDR3 sequence reads: CRPLPSPGSTDTQYF. The CDR3 DNA reads as TGCAGGCCCCTTCCATCCCCGGGAAGCACAGATACGCAGTATTTT.

This clonotype was counted ten times or more. The V gene is TRBV5-4, the J gene TRBJ2-7, with 9 bases lining up with TRBD1. CDR1 and CDR2 from the germline V gene are SGHNT and YYREEE (reference sequence). The CDR3 consists of 15 residues. The V and J ends lost 5 bases and 5 bases, in that order; junction bases with no gene match: 11. The CDR3 DNA reads as TGTGCCAGCAGTCCGCTCGGACAGGGGATGAACGAGCAGTACTTC. Protein: CASSPLGQGMNEQYF. Full variable domain (remainder filled in from reference TRBV5-4 and TRBJ2-7): ETGVTQSPTHLIKTRGQQVTLRCSSQSGHNTVSWYQQALGQGPQFIFQYYREEENGRGNFPPRFSGLQFPNYSSELNVNALELDDSALYLCASSPLGQGMNEQYFGPGTRLTVT.

This clonotype occurred a few times. This sequence joins TRBV7-8 and TRBJ2-7; 11 bases are a match to TRBD2. CDR1 is SGHVS, CDR2 FQNEAQ, per germline. The CDR3 is 17 residues long. V was pared by 5 bases and J by 1 base, with 10 bases of the junction left unmatched. CDR3 residues: CASSPFPTSGDSYEQYF. CDR3 nucleotide sequence: TGTGCCAGCAGCCCATTCCCGACTAGCGGGGATTCCTACGAGCAGTACTTC.

The gene calls are TRBV4-3 and TRBJ1-6, with 9 positions matching TRBD1. This CDR3 has 17 amino acids. Germline-derived CDR1 and CDR2 are LGHNA and YSLEER. The ends lost 1 base at V and 6 bases at J; junction bases unmatched: 7. This CDR3 is CASSQGLGTGSNSPLHF. In nucleotides, the CDR3 is TGCGCCAGCAGCCAAGGGCTGGGGACAGGGAGTAATTCACCCCTCCACTTT.

This clonotype was counted a few times. The chain uses TRBV18 and TRBJ1-4; D is perhaps TRBD1 (6 bases). Germline-derived CDR1 and CDR2 are KGHSH and LQKENI. The CDR3 spans 16 residues. V lost 0 bases to trimming and J lost 3 bases, with 11 bases between them. The CDR3: CASSPPGAGPNEKLFF. The CDR3 DNA follows: TGTGCCAGCTCACCACCGGGGGCAGGGCCTAATGAAAAACTGTTTTTT.

This clonotype was counted many times. V gene TRBV12-3 or TRBV12-4 combines with J gene TRBJ2-1, with D perhaps matching TRBD1 or TRBD2 (5 bases each). Between the trimmed V and J ends, which lost 6 bases and 5 bases, there was a span of 8 bases. The CDR3 contains 12 residues. CDR3 in DNA: TGTGCCAGCAGGGTGGGGGACAATGAGCAGTTCTTC. Protein sequence: CASRVGDNEQFF.

The chain employs TRBV6-2 or TRBV6-3 and TRBJ1-5, with 10 bases aligning to TRBD1. Germline V gene lookup returns CDR1 MNHEY and CDR2 SVGEGT. There are 15 residues in the CDR3. Losses at the gene ends were 6 bases for V and 2 bases for J; bases not matched to a gene: 4. The CDR3: CASRPGTGGNQPQHF. CDR3 sequence (DNA): TGTGCCAGCAGACCTGGGACAGGGGGCAATCAGCCCCAGCATTTT.

This clonotype was found a few times. The chain employs TRBV4-3 and TRBJ2-3, with D possibly being TRBD2 (6 bases). The V end lost 0 bases, the J end lost 3 bases, and 10 bases lay between the germline ends. The length of the CDR3 is 15 residues. Per germline, CDR1 LGHNA and CDR2 YSLEER. The DNA for the CDR3 is TGCGCCAGCAGCCAAGACGCGGGGAGGACAGATACGCAGTATTTT. This codes for CASSQDAGRTDTQYF.

This clonotype was observed a few times. The chain has TRBV7-2 and TRBJ2-6; 9 bases line up with TRBD1. V was pared by 3 bases and J by 2 bases, with 2 bases of the junction left unmatched. Germline V gives CDR1 SGHTA, CDR2 FQGNSA. This CDR3 has 16 amino acids. In nucleotides, the CDR3 is TGTGCCAGCAGCTTGGGGACAGGGACTGGGGCCAACGTCCTGACTTTC. Amino acids: CASSLGTGTGANVLTF.

This clonotype was counted at least ten times. The chain carries TRBV7-3 and TRBJ2-2; D call uncertain. Per germline, CDR1 SGHTA and CDR2 FQGTGA. The germline V and J ends were trimmed by 2 bases and 4 bases, with 11 bases remaining between them. CDR3 length: 15 amino acids. The CDR3 is CASSLSRDSTGELFF. In nucleotides, the CDR3 is TGTGCCAGCAGCTTATCTCGAGATAGCACCGGGGAGCTGTTTTTT. The full variable domain, with the rest looked up from reference TRBV7-3 and TRBJ2-2, is GAGVSQTPSNKVTEKGKYVELRCDPISGHTALYWYRQSLGQGPEFLIYFQGTGAADDSGLPNDRFFAVRPEGSVSTLKIQRTERGDSAVYLCASSLSRDSTGELFFGEGSRLTVL.

The chain has TRBV18 and TRBJ2-6; tentatively, D is TRBD1 (6 bases). This CDR3 region has 19 residues. V was pared by 6 bases and J by 0 bases, with 21 bases between. The germline V gene has CDR1 KGHSH and CDR2 LQKENI. CDR3 in DNA: TGTGCCAGCTCCCCTCTCCGGGACACCCCGGGCTCTGGGGCCAACGTCCTGACTTTC. Its protein is CASSPLRDTPGSGANVLTF.